Listed below are T cell receptor beta chains from one sample, sequenced in a study of vaccination effects on CD4 cells after COVID-19. Some clones are missing from TCRdb's copy, which holds only in-frame ones; the method was immunoSEQ multiplex PCR. Of 35,000 to 40,000 clones listed, 66% are singletons. Their target antigens are unknown. This specimen consisted of CD4+ T cells from PBMCs cultured with HCoV-OC43 spike peptides, obtained before COVID-19 vaccination. The receptors were sampled from a human donor who received a COVID-19 vaccine. Each CDR3 is given with its conserved first and last residue. D genes are given only for firm matches. Clone size is not always given. Where it is, it says once, few, many or a class for expanded clones.

abundance: .; d_gene: .; v_gene: TRBV2; j_gene: TRBJ2-3; CDR3nt: TGTGCCAGCAGTGGAGGGCGGGCGACCCGCACAGATACGCAGTATTTT; CDR3aa: CASSGGRATRTDTQYF
abundance: .; d_gene: TRBD2; v_gene: TRBV25-1; j_gene: TRBJ2-3; CDR3nt: TGTGCCAGCAGGGCCGGGACTAGCGGGAGAAGTGGCACAGATACGCAGTATTTT; CDR3aa: CASRAGTSGRSGTDTQYF
abundance: .; d_gene: TRBD2; v_gene: TRBV4-1; j_gene: TRBJ2-1; CDR3nt: TGCGCCAGCAGCCAAGAGGGACTAGCGGGTGGGCGCTCCTACAATGAGCAGTTCTTC; CDR3aa: CASSQEGLAGGRSYNEQFF
abundance: .; d_gene: .; v_gene: TRBV24-1; j_gene: TRBJ2-1; CDR3nt: TGTGCCACCAGTGATAGGAATCTCGATGAGCAGTTCTTC; CDR3aa: CATSDRNLDEQFF
abundance: few; d_gene: .; v_gene: TRBV21-1; j_gene: TRBJ2-7; CDR3nt: TGTGCCAGCAGCAAAGGTAGTAGCAACCTTCATTCCTACGAGCAGTACTTC; CDR3aa: CASSKGSSNLHSYEQYF
abundance: .; d_gene: .; v_gene: TRBV10-2; j_gene: TRBJ1-1; CDR3nt: TGCGCCAGCAGAATAGGGGGGGGTACTGAAGCTTTCTTT; CDR3aa: CASRIGGGTEAFF
abundance: few; d_gene: TRBD1; v_gene: TRBV5-5; j_gene: TRBJ1-2; CDR3nt: TGTGCCAGCAGCTTGGAGGGACAGGGGATAGGCTACACCTTC; CDR3aa: CASSLEGQGIGYTF
abundance: .; d_gene: .; v_gene: TRBV27; j_gene: TRBJ1-2; CDR3nt: TGTGCCAGCAGTCCCACGGTCATTGGGACGTATGGCTACACCTTC; CDR3aa: CASSPTVIGTYGYTF
abundance: many; d_gene: .; v_gene: TRBV6-2/TRBV6-3; j_gene: TRBJ1-3; CDR3nt: TGTGCCAGCAGTTACTCTTCGACGAGCTCTGGAAACACCATATATTTT; CDR3aa: CASSYSSTSSGNTIYF
abundance: .; d_gene: .; v_gene: TRBV3-1/TRBV3-2; j_gene: TRBJ1-2; CDR3nt: TGTGCCAGCAGCCAGGCTTATGGCTACACCTTC; CDR3aa: CASSQAYGYTF
abundance: few; d_gene: .; v_gene: TRBV5-1; j_gene: TRBJ2-1; CDR3nt: TGCGCCAGCAGCTTGGATCTGGGAGGCTCCTACAATGAGCAGTTCTTC; CDR3aa: CASSLDLGGSYNEQFF
abundance: .; d_gene: .; v_gene: TRBV29-1; j_gene: TRBJ2-2; CDR3nt: TGCAGCGTGGGAGAAAGGAATCCACCCGGGGAGCTGTTTTTT; CDR3aa: CSVGERNPPGELFF
abundance: few; d_gene: TRBD1; v_gene: TRBV20-1; j_gene: TRBJ1-2; CDR3nt: TGCAGTGCTAGTAAGGGGGCGCAGGGCTATGGCTACACCTTC; CDR3aa: CSASKGAQGYGYTF
abundance: .; d_gene: .; v_gene: TRBV4-1; j_gene: TRBJ2-5; CDR3nt: TGCGCCAGCAGCCACGCCGAAGACTTCCGCCGAGGGGAGACCCAGTACTTC; CDR3aa: CASSHAEDFRRGETQYF
abundance: once; d_gene: TRBD1; v_gene: TRBV24-1; j_gene: TRBJ2-3; CDR3nt: TGTGCCACCAGTGACGCCGGACAGGGGAGCACAGATACGCAGTATTTT; CDR3aa: CATSDAGQGSTDTQYF